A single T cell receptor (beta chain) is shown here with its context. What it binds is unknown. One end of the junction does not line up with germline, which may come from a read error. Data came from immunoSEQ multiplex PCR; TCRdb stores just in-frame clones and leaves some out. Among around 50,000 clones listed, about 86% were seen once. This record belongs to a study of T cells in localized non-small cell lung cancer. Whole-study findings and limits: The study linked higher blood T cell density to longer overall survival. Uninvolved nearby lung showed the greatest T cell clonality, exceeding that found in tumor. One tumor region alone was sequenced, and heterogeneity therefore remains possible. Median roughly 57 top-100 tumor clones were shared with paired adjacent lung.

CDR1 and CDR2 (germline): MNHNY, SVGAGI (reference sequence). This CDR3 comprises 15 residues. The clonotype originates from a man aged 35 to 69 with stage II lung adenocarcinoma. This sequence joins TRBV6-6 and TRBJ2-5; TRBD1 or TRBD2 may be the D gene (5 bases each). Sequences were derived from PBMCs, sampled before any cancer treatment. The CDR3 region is CASSYKGVGQEAQYF. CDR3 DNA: TGTGCCAGCAGTTACAAGGGAGTGGGGCAAGAGGCCCAGTACTTC.